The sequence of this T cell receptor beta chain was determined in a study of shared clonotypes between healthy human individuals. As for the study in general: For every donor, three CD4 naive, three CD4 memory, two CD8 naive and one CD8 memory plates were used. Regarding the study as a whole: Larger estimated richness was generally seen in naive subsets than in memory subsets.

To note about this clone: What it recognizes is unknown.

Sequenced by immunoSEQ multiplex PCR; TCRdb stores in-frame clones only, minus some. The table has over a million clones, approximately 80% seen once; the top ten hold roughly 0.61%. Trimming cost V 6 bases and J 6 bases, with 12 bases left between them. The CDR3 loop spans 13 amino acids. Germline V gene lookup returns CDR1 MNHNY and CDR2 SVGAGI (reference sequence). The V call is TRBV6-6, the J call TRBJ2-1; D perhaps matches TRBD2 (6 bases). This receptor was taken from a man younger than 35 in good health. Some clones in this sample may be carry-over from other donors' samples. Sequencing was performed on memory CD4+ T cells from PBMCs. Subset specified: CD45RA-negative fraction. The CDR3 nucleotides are TGTGCCAGCAGAGGGACTTCTCCCAATGAGCAGTTCTTC. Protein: CASRGTSPNEQFF.